This T cell receptor (beta chain) was recovered during a study of human T cells and chemical hapten exposure. This clonotype has a count of ten or more. TCRdb re-called the RACE reads through MiXCR, storing one row per CDR3 protein. The data show 350,000 or so distinct CDR3 sequences, around 7% seen once. Regarding time point: patch test 1, 2 weeks after DPC sensitization. Treatment indicated: therapeutic diphenylcyclopropenone sensitization with weekly scalp DPC. Trimming shortened V by 2 bases and J by 6 bases, and 5 bases separated the two germline ends. The CDR3 is made up of 11 amino acids. Germline V gene sequence: CDR1 MNHEY, CDR2 SVGAGI.

This chain links TRBV6-5 with TRBJ2-7; D is undetermined. Specimen: whole blood, collected in connection with sensitization to the hapten diphenylcyclopropenone (DPC). The receptor was derived from a woman aged 18-29 years with alopecia areata. Some clones in this sample may be carry-over from other donors' samples. This CDR3 is CASSYRSEQYF. The CDR3 DNA is TGTGCCAGCAGTTACCGGTCCGAGCAGTACTTC.